Detailed here is one T cell receptor (beta chain). The antigen remains undetermined. Clones were read by immunoSEQ multiplex PCR, and TCRdb kept only the in-frame ones, dropping some. The sample has fewer than 200,000 clones; approximately 90% are singletons. The record originates from a study of T cell responses to AZD1222 COVID-19 vaccine. Findings of the study overall: As reported, nearly half of all spike-specific TCRs target variant regions that are unmutated. Across the whole spike, CD4 TCRs peaked at regions 160-218 and 743-854. Spike-specific TCR depth and breadth grew after two AZD1222 doses. Mostly white British, mostly female donors; authors suggested clonal diversity may be underestimated.

Germline CDR1 SGHAT, CDR2 FQNNGV. This CDR3 is 15 amino acids long. The origin of this receptor is an adult who received the AZD1222 COVID-19 vaccine. The chain uses TRBV11-2 and TRBJ2-2; D may match TRBD1 or TRBD2 (5 bases each). This specimen consisted of peripheral blood, obtained 28 days after the second AZD1222 dose. CDR3 in DNA: TGTGCGGAAACACAGGCAGGGAGGAACACCGGGGAGCTGTTTTTT. Its translation: CAETQAGRNTGELFF.